This TCR beta chain appears in the sequencing data of a study of T cell changes during pregnancy in multiple sclerosis. The CDR3 spans 17 residues. V shed 6 bases, J shed 3 bases, and the junction held 8 bases outside the gene matches. Germline assignment: CDR1 SGHAT and CDR2 FQNNGV. Some clones are missing from TCRdb's copy, which holds only in-frame ones; the method was immunoSEQ multiplex PCR. The sample consists of over 50,000 clones, 85% to 90% of them appearing once. The V gene is TRBV11-2, the J gene TRBJ2-6; 10 positions match TRBD1. The source material was peripheral blood, sampled in the first trimester of pregnancy. The TCR comes from a female donor in good health, enrolled as a control in a pregnancy study. The CDR3 bases are TGTGCCAGCAGTTCGGGGACAGGGGTGGTTGGGGCCAACGTCCTGACTTTC. It yields the protein CASSSGTGVVGANVLTF.